The sequence of this T cell receptor (beta chain) was determined in a study of T cell changes during pregnancy in multiple sclerosis. Repertoires were generated with immunoSEQ multiplex PCR, while TCRdb's copy carries only in-frame clones and drops some. The data contain about 40,000 clones, about 90% of them singletons. Germline V gene lookup returns CDR1 SGHNT and CDR2 YENEEA. This CDR3 has 16 amino acids. Trimming cost V 1 base and J 8 bases; bases outside gene matches: 8. The rearrangement joins TRBV11-3 to TRBJ2-1, with 10 bases identical to TRBD1. The receptor was derived from a female donor with multiple sclerosis, enrolled in a pregnancy study. The source material was CD4+ T cells from peripheral blood mononuclear cells, sampled before pregnancy. The CDR3 DNA reads TGTGCCAGCAGCTTAGTCATGACAGGGGGCCGGGATGAGCAGTTCTTC. Its protein is CASSLVMTGGRDEQFF.